This T cell receptor (beta chain) emerged from a study of T cells in localized non-small cell lung cancer. The CDR3 has 14 amino acids. The V gene's germline CDR1 is MDHEN and CDR2 SYDVKM. Unmatched junction bases numbered 14, after V lost 9 bases and J lost 7 bases. As for this clone: Its antigen is unknown.

Study outcomes and limitations: Compared with tumor, uninvolved adjacent lung displayed greater T cell clonality, ranking highest overall. Sequencing was limited to one tumor region, leaving the possibility of heterogeneity open. Turning up in adjacent lung were a median 57 of the top 100 tumor clones.

Profiled with immunoSEQ multiplex PCR; TCRdb holds only in-frame clones, not every one. The sample has tens of thousands of clones; around 84% are singletons. The genes are TRBV28 and TRBJ2-7; 8 bases line up with TRBD2. The sequencing used peripheral blood, collected before any cancer treatment. This receptor was taken from a female donor at least 60 years old with stage I lung adenocarcinoma. The CDR3, as DNA: TGTGCCAGTCGAAGCGGGAGCGTACCGGATGAGCAGTACTTC. Translating it yields CASRSGSVPDEQYF.